These 27 T cell receptor beta chains originate from one sample sequenced in a study of cytomegalovirus exposure and HLA in healthy donors. 60 Vbeta and 13 Jbeta primers were used in PCR. The repertoire was sequenced with immunoSEQ multiplex PCR; TCRdb's copy has only in-frame clones and lacks some. The sample has 150,000 to 200,000 clones; roughly 85% are singletons. The specimen was PBMCs. The origin of the receptors is a woman in her twenties or thirties in good health and CMV-seropositive.

The chain employs TRBV30 and TRBJ2-3, with TRBD2 identical over 8 bases. The junction had 5 bases not matched to a gene; V was cut back by 4 bases and J by 5 bases. The CDR3 length is 13 residues. Per germline, CDR1 GTSNPN and CDR2 SVGIG (reference sequence). CDR3 in amino acids: CAWMGLVIDTQYF. CDR3 coding DNA: TGTGCCTGGATGGGACTAGTGATAGATACGCAGTATTTT.

This clone was observed once. The chain links TRBV6-5 to TRBJ1-6; D gene unclear. CDR1 MNHEY and CDR2 SVGAGI come from the germline V gene. V lost 0 bases, J lost 4 bases, and 4 bases lay in between. The CDR3 sequence is 14 residues long. DNA for the CDR3: TGTGCCAGCAGTTACTCGAGGTATAATTCACCCCTCCACTTT. Translation gives CASSYSRYNSPLHF.

The V call is TRBV27, the J call TRBJ1-1; D remains ambiguous. V lost 4 bases to trimming and J lost 4 bases, with 7 bases between them. This CDR3 region has 12 residues. Germline values: CDR1 MNHEY, CDR2 SMNVEV (reference sequence). CDR3 nucleotides: TGTGCCAGCAGTTCCTTCCTCACTGAAGCTTTCTTT. Protein sequence: CASSSFLTEAFF.

This clone has just one count. The chain joins TRBV7-6 to TRBJ1-3; 10 bases are shared with TRBD1. The CDR3 is made up of 16 amino acids. Germline V gene lookup returns CDR1 SGHVS and CDR2 FNYEAQ. Unmatched junction bases numbered 8, after V lost 5 bases and J lost 4 bases. Here the CDR3 DNA reads TGTGCCAGCAGCGGACAGACAGGGGGCTCAGGAAACACCATATATTTT. Protein: CASSGQTGGSGNTIYF.

The chain recombines TRBV11-3 with TRBJ1-1; D remains ambiguous. The CDR3 has 17 residues. Germline values: CDR1 SGHNT, CDR2 YENEEA. V dropped 2 bases and J dropped 1 base, with 17 bases sitting between them. In nucleotides, the CDR3 is TGTGCCAGCAGCTTAACCTCAGGACTTATTTCGAACACTGAAGCTTTCTTT. Its protein is CASSLTSGLISNTEAFF.

The CDR3 sequence: CASSYGLPGTDTQYF. In nucleotides, the CDR3 is TGTGCCAGCAGTTATGGACTACCAGGCACAGATACGCAGTATTTT. V is TRBV6-4 and J is TRBJ2-3; TRBD2 might be the D (6 bases). Per germline, CDR1 MRHNA and CDR2 SNTAGT. The CDR3 consists of 15 residues. V dropped 5 bases and J dropped 1 base, with 13 bases sitting between them.

The chain uses TRBV7-6 and TRBJ1-1; 8 positions agree with TRBD1. V dropped 1 base and J dropped 7; count of bases not matched to a gene: 8. Germline CDR1 and CDR2: SGHVS and FNYEAQ. The CDR3 is 15 amino acids. CDR3 DNA: TGTGCCAGCAGCTTAGGCCGGACAGGGAACTATGAAGCTTTCTTT. As protein: CASSLGRTGNYEAFF. The variable domain in full, completed from reference TRBV7-6 and TRBJ1-1, reads GAGVSQSPRYKVTKRGQDVALRCDPISGHVSLYWYRQALGQGPEFLTYFNYEAQQDKSGLPNDRFSAERPEGSISTLTIQRTEQRDSAMYRCASSLGRTGNYEAFFGQGTRLTVV.

The chain carries TRBV10-2 and TRBJ1-2; D is uncertain. The CDR3 is made up of 13 amino acids. CDR1 and CDR2 (germline): WSHSY, SAAADI. V dropped 4 bases and J dropped 2 bases, with 8 bases sitting between them. The CDR3 nucleotides read TGCGCCAGCAGTGTTGGACTGAACTATGGCTACACCTTC. Translated, it gives CASSVGLNYGYTF.

This sequence joins TRBV4-1 and TRBJ2-7; TRBD2 agrees at 16 bases. The CDR3 extends over 17 amino acids. The junction had 3 bases not matched to a gene; V was cut back by 4 bases and J by 0 bases. In germline, CDR1 is MGHRA, CDR2 YSYEKL. The CDR3 loop reads CASSPGLAGGHSYEQYF. CDR3 bases: TGCGCCAGCAGCCCGGGACTAGCGGGGGGGCACTCCTACGAGCAGTACTTC.

The chain is built from TRBV14 and TRBJ2-7, with D uncertain. V was clipped by 5 bases and J by 3 bases, with 11 bases between them. Looked up from germline, CDR1 is SGHDN and CDR2 is FVKESK. The CDR3 totals 13 residues. CDR3 sequence: CASSSIFGYEQYF. CDR3 in DNA: TGTGCCAGCAGCAGTATTTTCGGCTACGAGCAGTACTTC.

V gene TRBV7-8 combines with J gene TRBJ2-4; 7 nucleotides align to TRBD1. CDR1 is SGHVS and CDR2 is FQNEAQ in the germline V gene. The CDR3 runs to 16 residues. V gave up 1 base and J gave up 2 bases; unmatched junction bases: 5. The CDR3 bases are TGTGCCAGCAGCTTAGACAGGGGTTCGTCCAAAAACATTCAGTACTTC. Protein product: CASSLDRGSSKNIQYF.

The chain combines TRBV6-5 with TRBJ1-6, with 9 nucleotides matching TRBD1. CDR3 length equals 14 residues. The germline gives CDR1 MNHEY, CDR2 SVGAGI. V gave up 4 bases and J gave up 11 bases; unmatched junction bases: 6. CDR3 DNA: TGTGCCAGCAGTTCGGGACAGGGTATCCCACCCCTCCACTTT. Amino acid sequence: CASSSGQGIPPLHF.

This clone was seen a handful of times. The V gene is TRBV7-2, the J gene TRBJ1-6, with 7 bases identical to TRBD1. The CDR3 is made up of 14 amino acids. Germline V gene data show CDR1 as SGHTA and CDR2 as FQGNSA. V dropped 4 bases and J dropped 10; count of bases not matched to a gene: 7. The CDR3 DNA follows: TGTGCCAGCAGCTCCAGGGACAGCTCATCACCCCTCCACTTT. Translating gives CASSSRDSSSPLHF.

This chain connects TRBV5-6 to TRBJ1-4, with D possibly being TRBD1 (5 bases). CDR1 SGHDT and CDR2 YYEEEE come from the germline V gene. CDR3 length: 14 residues. Trimming stripped 5 bases from V and 0 bases from J, with 8 bases between. The CDR3 here is CASRQVATNEKLFF. CDR3 DNA sequence: TGTGCCAGCAGACAGGTTGCAACTAATGAAAAACTGTTTTTT.

The chain links TRBV10-2 to TRBJ2-1; no firm D call. The V end lost 4 bases, the J end lost 5 bases, and 9 bases lay between the germline ends. This CDR3 spans 13 amino acids. CDR1 WSHSY and CDR2 SAAADI come from the germline V gene. The CDR3 DNA is TGCGCCAGCAGTGTGGCGGTGGACAATGAGCAGTTCTTC. Amino acids: CASSVAVDNEQFF.

J is TRBJ2-5 and V is TRBV12-5, with a tentative D call TRBD1 (6 bases). V was pared by 1 base and J by 7 bases, with 7 bases between. The length of the CDR3 is 12 residues. Germline CDR1 LGHNT, CDR2 FRNRAP. The CDR3 protein is CASGLAQGTQYF. The CDR3 nucleotides are TGTGCTAGTGGTTTGGCACAGGGGACCCAGTACTTC. The variable domain in full, completed from reference TRBV12-5 and TRBJ2-5, reads DARVTQTPRHKVTEMGQEVTMRCQPILGHNTVFWYRQTMMQGLELLAYFRNRAPLDDSGMPKDRFSAEMPDATLATLKIQPSEPRDSAVYFCASGLAQGTQYFGPGTRLLVL.

In DNA form, the CDR3 reads TGCGCCAGCAGCCAAAATAGCGGGAGTGAGCAAGATACGCAGTATTTT. Its protein is CASSQNSGSEQDTQYF. This chain joins TRBV4-3 and TRBJ2-3; TRBD2 matches at 9 bases. Losses at the gene ends were 2 bases for V and 5 bases for J; bases not matched to a gene: 8. Germline lookup yields CDR1 LGHNA and CDR2 YSLEER. CDR3 length: 16 residues.

V and J are TRBV10-3 and TRBJ2-3, with 8 bases matching TRBD2. The V and J ends lost 2 bases and 3 bases, in that order; junction bases with no gene match: 7. The CDR3 is 16 residues long. Germline V CDR1 and CDR2: ENHRY, SYGVKD. The CDR3 region is CAISEASGSGTDTQYF. The CDR3 nucleotides are TGTGCCATCAGTGAGGCAAGCGGGAGTGGGACAGATACGCAGTATTTT.

This clone was detected once. The chain joins TRBV5-5 to TRBJ1-5; possible D gene TRBD1, 6 bases. The V end was cut by 0 bases, the J end by 7 bases, with 14 bases between. In germline, CDR1 is SGHKS, CDR2 YYEKEE (reference sequence). The length of the CDR3 is 15 residues. In DNA form, the CDR3 reads TGTGCCAGCAGCTTGGCCCAGGGGTTCCGGCAGCCCCAGCATTTT. Encoded protein: CASSLAQGFRQPQHF.

The V call is TRBV2, the J call TRBJ2-7, with 8 nucleotides matching TRBD1. The V segment lost 2 bases and the J segment 8 bases; nucleotides outside the gene matches: 11. CDR3 length equals 15 residues. CDR1 and CDR2 from the germline V gene are SNHLY and FYNNEI. For the CDR3, the DNA is TGTGCCAGCAGTGAATTTGACAGGGGCCAAGGACAGCAGTACTTC. It translates to CASSEFDRGQGQQYF.

The chain uses TRBV5-1 and TRBJ2-5; 15 bases align to TRBD2. The J call could be wrong; TRBJ2-7 is a better fit for the DNA end. The germline CDR1 and CDR2 sequences are SGHRS and YFSETQ. The CDR3 contains 18 residues. DNA for the CDR3: TGCGCCAGCAGCTTGGCCATGGGACTAGCGGGGGGAGACTACGAGCAGTACTTC. This gives the protein CASSLAMGLAGGDYEQYF.

This rearrangement joins TRBV4-3 to TRBJ2-3; D is undetermined. Trimming shortened V by 0 bases and J by 6 bases, and 10 bases separated the two germline ends. The germline V gene has CDR1 LGHNA and CDR2 YSLEER. This CDR3 is built from 14 residues. Written as DNA, the CDR3 is TGCGCCAGCAGCCAAGATCCCCAGTTGGATACGCAGTATTTT. Residues: CASSQDPQLDTQYF.

This sequence joins TRBV29-1 and TRBJ2-2; D gene unclear. The germline V gene has CDR1 SQVTM and CDR2 ANQGSEA. Trimming pared 2 bases from V and 1 base from J, leaving 5 bases between. The CDR3 has 13 amino acids. CDR3 sequence (DNA): TGCAGCGTTGAATTAGAGAACACCGGGGAGCTGTTTTTT. Translation: CSVELENTGELFF.

The chain carries TRBV19 and TRBJ1-5; D is uncertain. V lost 3 bases to trimming and J lost 6 bases, with 12 bases between them. Germline CDR1 reads LNHDA; CDR2 reads SQIVND (reference sequence). The CDR3 spans 14 residues. CDR3 sequence: CASSIAVRGQPQHF. The DNA for the CDR3 is TGTGCCAGTAGTATTGCAGTTAGAGGTCAGCCCCAGCATTTT.

This chain links TRBV7-9 with TRBJ1-2; D may be TRBD1 (6 bases). CDR1 is SEHNR, CDR2 FQNEAQ, per germline (reference sequence). V lost 5 bases, J lost 0 bases, and 19 bases lay in between. This CDR3 contains 17 residues. The CDR3 sequence is CASSPSQGPVSNYGYTF. DNA of the CDR3: TGTGCCAGCAGCCCCTCACAGGGTCCCGTCTCTAACTATGGCTACACCTTC.

V usage is TRBV9 and J usage is TRBJ2-2, with 8 bases that match TRBD2. The ends lost 4 bases at V and 7 bases at J; junction bases unmatched: 15. From germline, CDR1 is SGDLS and CDR2 YYNGEE. This CDR3 is built from 17 residues. CDR3 protein: CASSPSASGFLGGELFF. DNA for the CDR3: TGTGCCAGCAGCCCCTCGGCTAGCGGGTTTCTCGGCGGGGAGCTGTTTTTT.

The chain is built from TRBV7-6 and TRBJ1-1; D remains ambiguous. The V end lost 3 bases, the J end lost 2 bases, and 7 bases lay between the germline ends. CDR3 length equals 13 residues. Germline assignment: CDR1 SGHVS and CDR2 FNYEAQ. CDR3 region: CASSFSSNTEAFF. CDR3 nucleotides: TGTGCCAGCAGCTTCTCCTCTAACACTGAAGCTTTCTTT.